The clone carrying this TCR beta chain was counted at least ten times. What it recognizes is unknown. The authors amplified TCR beta CDR3 regions, and they did so from RNA transcripts for repertoire sequencing. Amplification began with first-round RT-PCR using HTBI primers, then second-round multiplex PCR was performed. TCRdb redid the calling of the multiplex PCR reads with MiXCR, one entry per CDR3 protein. The profile covers roughly 400,000 distinct CDR3 sequences, with approximately 15% appearing a single time and around 7% taken by the ten largest. Researchers classed hyperthyroidism as stable given no ophthalmopathy within 18 months of follow-up. The hyperthyroidism patients, aged 18 to 65, had been newly diagnosed, with under 2 months' duration. Sampling more than 9 ml of fresh peripheral blood provided the PBMCs. The CDR3 runs 13 residues. CDR1 SGHTA and CDR2 FQGNSA come from the germline V gene. The V end lost 3 bases, the J end lost 4 bases, and 9 bases lay between the germline ends.

The entry originates in a study of Graves' ophthalmopathy and Graves' hyperthyroidism. Study findings and constraints: Blood repertoires reportedly contained most expanded thyroid clonotypes above 0.001 frequency.

This TCR derives from a woman under 30 with stable Graves' hyperthyroidism. What was sequenced was peripheral blood. This chain uses TRBV7-2 with TRBJ1-2; D ambiguous. This CDR3 is CASSLEGIYGYTF. The DNA for the CDR3 is TGTGCCAGCAGCTTGGAGGGTATCTATGGCTACACCTTC.